This TCR beta chain is from a study of blood T cell repertoires in COVID-19. As for the study in general: Sites across the United States, Italy and Spain contributed samples from acute and convalescent COVID-19.

Individuals drawn from some 25 US areas were roughly 18 to 100 years old. Original processing notes: Cell counts per sample came from amplifying reference gene primers. Libraries were prepared by immunoSEQ multiplex PCR; TCRdb keeps only in-frame clonotypes and omits some of them. The V and J calls and clone size come from that table; D and trimming were worked out from the DNA. The table records about 200,000 clones, 80% to 90% of them present only once. This sequence was found in a woman between 18 and 30 years old who had recovered from COVID-19. The sequenced sample was PBMCs or T cells enriched from blood (not recorded which).

CDR3 DNA: TGTGCCAGCAGCCGACGGGACTCCCGGGGAACCAATGAGCAGTTCTTC. Protein sequence: CASSRRDSRGTNEQFF. The rearrangement joins TRBV3-1 (or the pseudogene TRBV3-2) to TRBJ2-1; weak D call: TRBD2 (6 bases). Germline V lookup: CDR1 LGHDT, CDR2 YNNKEL (reference sequence). Trimming took off 4 bases at V and 6 bases at J, with 19 bases between the two ends. The CDR3 length is 16 residues.